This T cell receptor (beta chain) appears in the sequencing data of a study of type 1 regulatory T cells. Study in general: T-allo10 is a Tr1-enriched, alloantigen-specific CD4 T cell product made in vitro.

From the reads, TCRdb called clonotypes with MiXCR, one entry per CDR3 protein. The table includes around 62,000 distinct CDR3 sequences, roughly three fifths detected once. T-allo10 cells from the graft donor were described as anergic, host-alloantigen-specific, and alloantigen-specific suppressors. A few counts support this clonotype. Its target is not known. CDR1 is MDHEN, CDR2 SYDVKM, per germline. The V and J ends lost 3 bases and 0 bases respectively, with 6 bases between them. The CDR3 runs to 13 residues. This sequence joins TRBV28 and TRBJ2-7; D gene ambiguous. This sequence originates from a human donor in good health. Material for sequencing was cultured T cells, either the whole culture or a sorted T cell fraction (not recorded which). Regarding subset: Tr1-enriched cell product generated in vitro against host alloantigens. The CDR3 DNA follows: TGTGCCAGCAGTTTCTCCCCCTCCTACGAGCAGTACTTC. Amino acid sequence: CASSFSPSYEQYF.